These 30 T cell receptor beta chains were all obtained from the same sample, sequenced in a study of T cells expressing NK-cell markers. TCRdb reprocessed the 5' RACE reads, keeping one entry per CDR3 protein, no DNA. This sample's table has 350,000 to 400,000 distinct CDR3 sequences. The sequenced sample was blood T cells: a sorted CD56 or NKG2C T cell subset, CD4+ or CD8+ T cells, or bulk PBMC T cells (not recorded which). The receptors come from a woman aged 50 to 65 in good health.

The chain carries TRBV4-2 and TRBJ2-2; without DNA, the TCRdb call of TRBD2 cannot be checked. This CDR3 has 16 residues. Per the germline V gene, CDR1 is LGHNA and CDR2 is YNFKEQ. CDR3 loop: CASSQPGLAGAGELFF.

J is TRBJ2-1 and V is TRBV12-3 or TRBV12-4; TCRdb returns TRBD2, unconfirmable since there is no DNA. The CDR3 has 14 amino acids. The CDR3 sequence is CATKPSGSIDEQFF.

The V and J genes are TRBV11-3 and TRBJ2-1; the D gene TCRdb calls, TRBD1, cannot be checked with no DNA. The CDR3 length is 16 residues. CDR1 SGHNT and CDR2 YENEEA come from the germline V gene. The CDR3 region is CASSPFRGQSYNEQFF.

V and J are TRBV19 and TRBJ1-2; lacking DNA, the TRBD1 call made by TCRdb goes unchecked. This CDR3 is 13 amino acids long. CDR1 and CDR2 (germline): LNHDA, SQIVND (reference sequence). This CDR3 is CASSTTGNYGYTF.

The CDR3 here is CASSNPTGLNTEAFF. The chain links TRBV18 to TRBJ1-1; TCRdb outputs TRBD1, but without DNA this stays unchecked. The CDR3 runs 15 residues. The germline V gene encodes CDR1 KGHSH and CDR2 LQKENI.

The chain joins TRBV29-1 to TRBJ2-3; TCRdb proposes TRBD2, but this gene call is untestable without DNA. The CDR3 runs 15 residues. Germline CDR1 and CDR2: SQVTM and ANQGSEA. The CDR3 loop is CSVVGSGRGTDTQYF.

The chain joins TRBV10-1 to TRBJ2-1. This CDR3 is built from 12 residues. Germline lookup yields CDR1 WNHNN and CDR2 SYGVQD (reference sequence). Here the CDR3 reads CASSESNHEQFF.

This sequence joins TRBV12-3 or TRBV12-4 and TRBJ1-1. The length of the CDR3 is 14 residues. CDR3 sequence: CASSLRGLNTEAFF.

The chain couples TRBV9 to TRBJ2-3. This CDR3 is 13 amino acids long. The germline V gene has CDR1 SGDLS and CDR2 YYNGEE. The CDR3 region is CASSVGGTDTQYF. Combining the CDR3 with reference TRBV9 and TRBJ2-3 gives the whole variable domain DSGVTQTPKHLITATGQRVTLRCSPRSGDLSVYWYQQSLDQGLQFLIQYYNGEERAKGNILERFSAQQFPDLHSELNLSSLELGDSALYFCASSVGGTDTQYFGPGTRLTVL.

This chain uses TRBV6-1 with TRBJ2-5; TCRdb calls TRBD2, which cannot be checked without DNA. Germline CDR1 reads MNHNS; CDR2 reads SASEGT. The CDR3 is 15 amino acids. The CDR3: CASSPTTSGRETQYF.

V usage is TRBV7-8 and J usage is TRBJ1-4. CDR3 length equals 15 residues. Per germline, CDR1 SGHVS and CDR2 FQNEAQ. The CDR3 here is CASSLLGMSNEKLFF.

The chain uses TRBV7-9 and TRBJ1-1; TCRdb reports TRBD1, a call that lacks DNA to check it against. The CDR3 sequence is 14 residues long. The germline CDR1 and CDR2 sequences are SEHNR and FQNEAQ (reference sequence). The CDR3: CASSSIGHFTEAFF. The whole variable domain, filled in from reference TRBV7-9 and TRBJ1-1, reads DTGVSQNPRHKITKRGQNVTFRCDPISEHNRLYWYRQTLGQGPEFLTYFQNEAQLEKSRLLSDRFSAERPKGSFSTLEIQRTEQGDSAMYLCASSSIGHFTEAFFGQGTRLTVV.

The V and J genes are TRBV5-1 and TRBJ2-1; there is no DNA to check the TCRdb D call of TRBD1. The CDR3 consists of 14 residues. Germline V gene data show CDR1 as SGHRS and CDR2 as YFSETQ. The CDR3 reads CASDLRTGGREQFF.

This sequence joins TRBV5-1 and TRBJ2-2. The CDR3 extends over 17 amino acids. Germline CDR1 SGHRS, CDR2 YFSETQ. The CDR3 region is CASSLVLDKLNTGELFF.

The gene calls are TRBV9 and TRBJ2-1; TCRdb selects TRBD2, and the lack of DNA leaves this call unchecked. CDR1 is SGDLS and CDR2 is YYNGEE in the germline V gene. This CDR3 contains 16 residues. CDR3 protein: CASSPRRASGDNEQFF.

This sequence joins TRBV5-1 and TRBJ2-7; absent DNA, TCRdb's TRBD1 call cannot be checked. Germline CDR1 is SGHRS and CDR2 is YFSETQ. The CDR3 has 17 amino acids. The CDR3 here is CASSPSDRIPPLNEQYF. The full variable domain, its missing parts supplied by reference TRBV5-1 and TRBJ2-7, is KAGVTQTPRYLIKTRGQQVTLSCSPISGHRSVSWYQQTPGQGLQFLFEYFSETQRNKGNFPGRFSGRQFSNSRSEMNVSTLELGDSALYLCASSPSDRIPPLNEQYFGPGTRLTVT.

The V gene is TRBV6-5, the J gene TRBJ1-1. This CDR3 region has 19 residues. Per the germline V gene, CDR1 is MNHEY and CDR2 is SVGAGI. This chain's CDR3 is CASSFFPNSKYIMNTEAFF.

The CDR3 protein is CASTGLVAELFF. This chain joins TRBV12-3 or TRBV12-4 and TRBJ2-2; TCRdb reports TRBD2, a call that lacks DNA to check it against. This CDR3 contains 12 residues.

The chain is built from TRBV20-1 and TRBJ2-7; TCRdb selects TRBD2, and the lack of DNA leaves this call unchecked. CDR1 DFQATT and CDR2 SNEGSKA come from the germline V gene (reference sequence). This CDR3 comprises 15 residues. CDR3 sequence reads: CSARDFASGSYEQYF.

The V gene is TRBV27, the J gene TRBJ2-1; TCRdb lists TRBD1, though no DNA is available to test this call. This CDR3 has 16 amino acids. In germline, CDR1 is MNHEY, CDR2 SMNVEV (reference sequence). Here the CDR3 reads CASSLVGQGIWNEQFF.

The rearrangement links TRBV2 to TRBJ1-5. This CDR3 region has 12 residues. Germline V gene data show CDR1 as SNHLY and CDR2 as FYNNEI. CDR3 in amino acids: CASSESFQPQHF.

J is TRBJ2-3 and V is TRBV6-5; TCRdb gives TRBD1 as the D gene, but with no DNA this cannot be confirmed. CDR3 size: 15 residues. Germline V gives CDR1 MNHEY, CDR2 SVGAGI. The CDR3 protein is CASREQGSWTDTQYF.

This CDR3 reads CASSLPGTGDGYTF. The chain is built from TRBV12-3 or TRBV12-4 and TRBJ1-2; the TRBD1 assignment by TCRdb is unverifiable without DNA. This CDR3 has 14 amino acids.

CDR3 in amino acids: CATIGGTAYNEQFF. V and J are TRBV28 and TRBJ2-1; TCRdb's D call, TRBD2, is unchecked because there is no DNA. The CDR3 contains 14 residues. CDR1 and CDR2 from the germline V gene are MDHEN and SYDVKM.

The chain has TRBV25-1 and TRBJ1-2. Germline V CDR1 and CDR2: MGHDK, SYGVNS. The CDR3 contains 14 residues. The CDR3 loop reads CASSVTGRFYGYTF.

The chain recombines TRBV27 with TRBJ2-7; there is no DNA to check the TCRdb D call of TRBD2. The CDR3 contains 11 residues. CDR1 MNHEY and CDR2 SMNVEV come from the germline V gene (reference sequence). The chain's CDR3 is CATGTSYEQYF.

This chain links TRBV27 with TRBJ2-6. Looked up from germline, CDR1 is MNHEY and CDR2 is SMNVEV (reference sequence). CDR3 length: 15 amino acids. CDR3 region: CASRDVALGANVLTF.

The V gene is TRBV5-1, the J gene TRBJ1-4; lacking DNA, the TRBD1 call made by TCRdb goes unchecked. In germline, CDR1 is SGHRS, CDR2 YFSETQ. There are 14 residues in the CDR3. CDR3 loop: CASSLETGREKLFF.

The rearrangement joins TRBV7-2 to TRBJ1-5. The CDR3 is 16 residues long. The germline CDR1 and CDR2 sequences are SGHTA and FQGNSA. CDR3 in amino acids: CASSSQLTGSNQPQHF.

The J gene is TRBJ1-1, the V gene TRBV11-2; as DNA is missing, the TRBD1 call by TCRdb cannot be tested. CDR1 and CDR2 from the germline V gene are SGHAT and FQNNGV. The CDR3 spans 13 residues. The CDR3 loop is CASSSRVRTEAFF.